The 2 T cell receptor beta chains reported below all come from one sample, sequenced in a study of T cell repertoires in cytomegalovirus infection. Their cognate antigens are unknown. TCRdb processed the reads anew with MiXCR; each CDR3 protein has one entry. The table includes a few hundred thousand distinct CDR3 sequences, almost 30% detected once. The sample here was cultured PBMCs, taken from culture after CMV antigen stimulation. The receptors here all came from a human donor in good health (CMV status not recorded). Some clones in this sample may be carry-over from other donors' samples.

This sequence joins TRBV12-3 or TRBV12-4 and TRBJ1-2, with 7 bases lining up with TRBD1. The length of the CDR3 is 18 residues. Unmatched junction bases numbered 18, after V lost 5 bases and J lost 3 bases. The CDR3 DNA sequence: TGTGCCAGCAGTCCCTCGACAGGGAGGAGGTTAAGAGACTATGGCTACACCTTC. This codes for CASSPSTGRRLRDYGYTF.

This rearrangement joins TRBV6-1 to TRBJ1-5; D may be TRBD1 (6 bases). This CDR3 has 16 amino acids. V was shortened by 4 bases and J by 3 bases, with 16 bases between the two germline ends. Germline values: CDR1 MNHNS, CDR2 SASEGT. CDR3 DNA sequence: TGTGCCAGCAGTGGCAGTCGGACAGAGCACAATCAGCCCCAGCATTTT. Its protein product is CASSGSRTEHNQPQHF.